This T cell receptor beta chain derives from a study of blood T cell repertoires in COVID-19 (TCRdb year 2020). With regard to the full study: Samples from collaborators originated in the United States, Italy and Spain and spanned both the acute and convalescent phases of COVID-19. The samples were drawn from two sources: the first 160 participants of the ongoing ImmuneRACE study, and approximately 1,300 subjects contributed by 6 global collaborators. The dataset comprised deeply sampled blood TCRbeta repertoires from subjects exposed to, actively infected with, or recovered from COVID-19. The material from the prospective study consisted of cDNA or gDNA derived from T cells, B-cell-depleted T cells, or PBMCs. HLA class I and class II types, where available, came from metadata supplied by the sample provider rather than from assay-based typing. A de-identified subject ID, COVID-19 status, age in years and sex were almost always included in the sample metadata. The repertoires were released in a freely available public database intended as a resource for research on the immune response to SARS-CoV-2.

In regard to this clone: What this receptor recognizes is not known. Base qualities are not provided; no much larger clone lies one nucleotide away.

The germline V gene (reference sequence) sets CDR1 to LNHDA and CDR2 to SQIVND. Including the terminal cysteine and phenylalanine, the CDR3 comprises 13 residues. This entry keeps only the CDR3 DNA: 39 bases, framed from base 1. The V end loses 5 bases and the J end loses 0 bases, and a stretch of 7 bases separates them. Broad study findings and their caveats: The quantity of clinical and demographic metadata differed by source and by participant and was supplied without curation.

The collaborating institutions used their own protocols to collect whole blood in K2EDTA tubes. For TCRbeta analysis, collaborator samples were shipped as frozen whole blood, as isolated PBMCs, or as DNA extracted from either sample type. TCRbeta CDR3 regions were amplified from genomic DNA by means of the immunoSEQ Assay, a bias-controlled multiplex PCR. From the authors' description of their analysis: The number of nucleated cells in each sample was estimated by amplification of reference gene primers within the assay. To quantify the absolute abundance of each unique TCRbeta CDR3 rearrangement, sequence reads were collapsed and filtered. For each sample, productive Simpson clonality was calculated as the square root of Simpson's diversity index over productive rearrangements. In TCRdb, the immuneACCESS table is reduced to in-frame sequences with V and J assigned. These tables do not hold every clone; where another copy was compared, an unresolved V gene accounts for under half, and the others remain unexplained. V and J calls and clone size come straight from that table; D and trimming were deduced from the DNA. In all, the sample holds 77,000 or so clones, and around 83% of those were seen once. Around 5.6% of the sample is held by the ten biggest clonotypes.

This sequence uses TRBV19 and TRBJ1-1; the D segment cannot be called with confidence. Sequenced input: peripheral blood. The receptor comes from an older woman with acute or convalescent COVID-19. The nucleotide sequence is given as TGTGCCAGTAGTGAACAGTTGAACACTGAAGCTTTCTTT. It codes for CASSEQLNTEAFF.